The 21 T cell receptor beta chains below come from one sample, sequenced in a study of cytomegalovirus exposure and HLA in healthy donors. PCR was performed using 60 Vbeta and 13 Jbeta primers. Repertoires were generated with immunoSEQ multiplex PCR, while TCRdb's copy carries only in-frame clones and drops some. The table shows 170,000 or so clones, with less than 90% occurring only once. The sample was PBMCs. The source is a man in his late teens or twenties in good health and CMV-seronegative.

This chain connects TRBV19 to TRBJ2-1, with a possible D match to TRBD1 (5 bases). The CDR3 has 14 residues. Trimming pared 3 bases from V and 0 bases from J, leaving 6 bases between. Germline values: CDR1 LNHDA, CDR2 SQIVND (reference sequence). CDR3 in DNA: TGTGCCAGTAGTATGGACAACTCCTACAATGAGCAGTTCTTC. Residues: CASSMDNSYNEQFF. The complete variable domain, with remaining parts taken from reference TRBV19 and TRBJ2-1, reads DGGITQSPKYLFRKEGQNVTLSCEQNLNHDAMYWYRQDPGQGLRLIYYSQIVNDFQKGDIAEGYSVSREKKESFPLTVTSAQKNPTAFYLCASSMDNSYNEQFFGPGTRLTVL.

This chain uses TRBV9 with TRBJ1-2, with TRBD1 as a possible D gene (5 bases). Germline-derived CDR1 and CDR2 are SGDLS and YYNGEE. The CDR3 has 12 amino acids. With 3 bases removed from V and 6 bases from J, the gap between germline ends came to 9 bases. For the CDR3, the DNA is TGTGCCAGCAGCGGGCAGGGTGATGGCTACACCTTC. As protein: CASSGQGDGYTF.

The genes are TRBV27 and TRBJ1-2, with 10 bases that match TRBD1. V lost 4 bases and J lost 5; bases outside the gene matches: 16. Germline V CDR1 and CDR2: MNHEY, SMNVEV (reference sequence). CDR3 length equals 18 residues. The CDR3 bases are TGTGCCAGCAGTTCTCGGCCCGACAGGGGGCGTTTTGGATATGGCTACACCTTC. Amino acids: CASSSRPDRGRFGYGYTF.

The chain joins TRBV27 to TRBJ2-5; 10 bases are a match to TRBD2. The tail of the sequence fits TRBJ2-7 better, so the J call may be wrong. The CDR3 contains 16 residues. Per germline, CDR1 MNHEY and CDR2 SMNVEV (reference sequence). The CDR3: CASSLGILAGPYEQYF. CDR3 nucleotides: TGTGCCAGCAGTTTAGGGATACTAGCGGGGCCATACGAGCAGTACTTC.

The J gene is TRBJ1-1, the V gene TRBV28; TRBD1 might be the D (6 bases). Germline V gene data show CDR1 as MDHEN and CDR2 as SYDVKM. CDR3 length: 17 residues. The V end lost 10 bases, the J end lost 1 base, and 25 bases lay between the germline ends. CDR3 nucleotides: TGTGCCAACAGCACCCCGTGGGGGGGCAGAGCGAACACTGAAGCTTTCTTT. It translates to CANSTPWGGRANTEAFF.

The chain joins TRBV7-2 to TRBJ1-5, with 7 bases matching TRBD1. Germline CDR1 and CDR2: SGHTA and FQGNSA. The length of the CDR3 is 14 residues. V dropped 5 bases and J dropped 7; count of bases not matched to a gene: 8. DNA for the CDR3: TGTGCCAGCAGCCAAATCCAGGGGGGACAGCCCCAGCATTTT. Residues: CASSQIQGGQPQHF. Full variable domain (missing parts from reference TRBV7-2 and TRBJ1-5): GAGVSQSPSNKVTEKGKDVELRCDPISGHTALYWYRQSLGQGLEFLIYFQGNSAPDKSGLPSDRFSAERTGGSVSTLTIQRTQQEDSAVYLCASSQIQGGQPQHFGDGTRLSIL.

This clone was picked up a small number of times. V gene TRBV5-1 combines with J gene TRBJ1-5; D ambiguous. V lost 4 bases to trimming and J lost 9 bases, with 14 bases between them. From germline, CDR1 is SGHRS and CDR2 YFSETQ. The CDR3 totals 13 residues. DNA of the CDR3: TGCGCCAGCAGCCCGGCGGGAGGAGGGCCCCAGCATTTT. It yields the protein CASSPAGGGPQHF.

The chain joins TRBV27 to TRBJ2-5, with no clear D. Germline V gene lookup returns CDR1 MNHEY and CDR2 SMNVEV (reference sequence). There are 13 residues in the CDR3. V was pared by 0 bases and J by 5 bases, with 7 bases between. The CDR3 protein is CASSLSGVETQYF. In nucleotides, the CDR3 is TGTGCCAGCAGTTTATCAGGAGTGGAGACCCAGTACTTC.

The chain recombines TRBV6-5 with TRBJ2-1; the D gene is possibly TRBD1 (5 bases). Trimming cost V 0 bases and J 3 bases, with 6 bases left between them. Germline CDR1 MNHEY, CDR2 SVGAGI. This CDR3 is 14 amino acids long. Here the CDR3 DNA reads TGTGCCAGCAGTTACTCGCAGGGCTACAATGAGCAGTTCTTC. It codes for CASSYSQGYNEQFF.

V and J are TRBV7-9 and TRBJ1-6, with D tentatively TRBD1 (6 bases). Germline loops: CDR1 SEHNR, CDR2 FQNEAQ (reference sequence). CDR3 size: 14 residues. V was clipped by 5 bases and J by 7 bases, with 12 bases between them. Here the CDR3 reads CASSLGHSNSPLHF. In nucleotides, the CDR3 is TGTGCCAGCAGCCTGGGACATTCAAATTCACCCCTCCACTTT.

The chain links TRBV5-1 to TRBJ2-3; TRBD1 matches 7 bases. V trimming: 4 bases; J trimming: 3 bases; junction bases outside the gene matches: 5. Germline V CDR1 and CDR2: SGHRS, YFSETQ. CDR3 length: 14 amino acids. The CDR3 loop reads CASSVGGGTDTQYF. The CDR3 region has the DNA TGCGCCAGCAGCGTAGGGGGCGGTACAGATACGCAGTATTTT.

This clone was recorded once. The chain combines TRBV19 with TRBJ2-3, with 8 bases aligning to TRBD2. This CDR3 is built from 14 residues. V shed 9 bases and J 2 bases; nucleotides not matched to a gene: 7. Germline lookup yields CDR1 LNHDA and CDR2 SQIVND (reference sequence). CDR3 region: CASGGGVDTDTQYF. In DNA, the CDR3 is TGTGCCAGCGGGGGGGGCGTGGACACAGATACGCAGTATTTT.

This clone turned up a few times. The chain joins TRBV28 to TRBJ1-5, with 8 bases that match TRBD1. CDR1 MDHEN and CDR2 SYDVKM come from the germline V gene. The CDR3 has 15 amino acids. V lost 4 bases, J lost 12 bases, and 14 bases stayed unmatched. For the CDR3, the DNA is TGTGCCAGCAGTTCCCCCCGGGACAGGCCCCGGGGCCAGCATTTT. Residues: CASSSPRDRPRGQHF.

The gene calls are TRBV4-1 and TRBJ2-7, with TRBD1 as a possible D gene (6 bases). Germline V gives CDR1 MGHRA, CDR2 YSYEKL. V lost 1 base and J 0 bases, leaving 13 bases between the germline ends. The CDR3 runs 16 residues. CDR3 sequence (DNA): TGCGCCAGCAGCCAAGTCGGCAGGGGCAGCTCCTACGAGCAGTACTTC. It codes for CASSQVGRGSSYEQYF.

V usage is TRBV7-3 and J usage is TRBJ2-3, with D possibly being TRBD2 (5 bases). Germline loops: CDR1 SGHTA, CDR2 FQGTGA. The length of the CDR3 is 13 residues. Trimming took 3 bases from V and 5 from J, leaving 9 bases between them. The DNA for the CDR3 is TGTGCCAGCAGCTTCACGGCGGGAGATACGCAGTATTTT. This encodes CASSFTAGDTQYF.

The chain joins TRBV25-1 to TRBJ1-2; no definite D call. V was shortened by 4 bases and J by 0 bases, with 9 bases between the two germline ends. There are 14 residues in the CDR3. Germline-derived CDR1 and CDR2 are MGHDK and SYGVNS. CDR3 nucleotides: TGTGCCAGCAGTGCTACGCGAACTAACTATGGCTACACCTTC. Amino acid sequence: CASSATRTNYGYTF.

The chain uses TRBV28 and TRBJ1-5; D perhaps matches TRBD1 (5 bases). The CDR3 is 17 amino acids. Trimming took 8 bases from V and 0 from J, leaving 20 bases between them. Germline V CDR1 and CDR2: MDHEN, SYDVKM. The CDR3 bases are TGTGCCAGCCGCATGAGGTGGGGAGGACATAGCAATCAGCCCCAGCATTTT. It encodes CASRMRWGGHSNQPQHF.

In DNA form, the CDR3 reads TGTGCCAGCTCACCACAGGGGTCTGGGTCTGGAAACACCATATATTTT. Protein: CASSPQGSGSGNTIYF. The chain joins TRBV18 to TRBJ1-3; perhaps TRBD1 as D (5 bases). Trimming removed 1 base at V and 1 base at J, with 11 bases between. Germline CDR1 reads KGHSH; CDR2 reads LQKENI. This CDR3 is built from 16 residues.

The rearrangement joins TRBV28 to TRBJ1-6, with a possible D match to TRBD1 (6 bases). Germline values: CDR1 MDHEN, CDR2 SYDVKM. This CDR3 comprises 17 residues. V was pared by 4 bases and J by 0 bases, with 13 bases between. The CDR3 here is CASSSGQPSSYNSPLHF. CDR3 DNA sequence: TGTGCCAGCAGTTCCGGACAGCCGTCCTCCTATAATTCACCCCTCCACTTT. The whole variable domain, filled in from reference TRBV28 and TRBJ1-6, reads DVKVTQSSRYLVKRTGEKVFLECVQDMDHENMFWYRQDPGLGLRLIYFSYDVKMKEKGDIPEGYSVSREKKERFSLILESASTNQTSMYLCASSSGQPSSYNSPLHFGNGTRLTVT.

This clone was seen once. The rearrangement links TRBV4-3 to TRBJ1-1; maybe TRBD1 (6 bases). This CDR3 spans 17 amino acids. Germline V gives CDR1 LGHNA, CDR2 YSLEER. The V end lost 0 bases, the J end lost 4 bases, and 18 bases lay between the germline ends. Here the CDR3 reads CASSQDRVQGMGTEAFF. CDR3 bases: TGCGCCAGCAGCCAAGATAGGGTACAGGGCATGGGCACTGAAGCTTTCTTT.

This clone was counted a single time. The rearrangement uses TRBV11-2 and TRBJ2-5; maybe TRBD2 (5 bases). CDR1 and CDR2 from the germline V gene are SGHAT and FQNNGV. V lost 1 base to trimming and J lost 3 bases, with 15 bases between them. CDR3 size: 16 residues. The CDR3 sequence: CASSLGRSRVEETQYF. CDR3 nucleotides: TGTGCCAGCAGCTTAGGGAGGTCTAGGGTAGAAGAGACCCAGTACTTC.